This TCR beta chain was observed in a study of graft-versus-host responses after intestinal transplantation. Findings and caveats of the study: Circulating GvH clones peaking coincided with falling HvG clones soon after transplant.

TCRdb's copy holds only in-frame clones and misses some; the assay was immunoSEQ multiplex PCR. This sample has some 15,000 clones, with around 35% found just once. V lost 3 bases and J lost 4; bases outside the gene matches: 15. Germline CDR1 reads WNHNN; CDR2 reads SYGVQD (reference sequence). The CDR3 spans 18 residues. This clone was seen more than once but under ten times. The chain employs TRBV10-1 and TRBJ2-3; 8 bases match TRBD2. The source is a human patient who received an intestinal transplant. Here the sequenced sample was alloreactive CD4+ T cells from a mixed lymphocyte reaction culture, taken before intestinal transplant. Subset denoted: CFSE-low proliferating T cells sorted from approximately 6-day pre-transplant mixed lymphocyte reaction (GvH or HvG direction). The CDR3 loop is CASSDDSFPGGTADTQYF. The DNA of the CDR3 is TGCGCCAGCAGTGATGACTCCTTTCCGGGGGGGACCGCAGATACGCAGTATTTT.